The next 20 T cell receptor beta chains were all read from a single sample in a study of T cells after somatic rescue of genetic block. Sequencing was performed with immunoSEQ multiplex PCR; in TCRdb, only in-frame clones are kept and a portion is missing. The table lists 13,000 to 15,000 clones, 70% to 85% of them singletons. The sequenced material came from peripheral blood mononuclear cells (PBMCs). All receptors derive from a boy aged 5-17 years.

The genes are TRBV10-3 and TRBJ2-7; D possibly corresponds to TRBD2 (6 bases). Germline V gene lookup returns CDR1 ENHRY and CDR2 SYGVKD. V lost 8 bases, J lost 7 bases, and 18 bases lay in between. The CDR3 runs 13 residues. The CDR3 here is CAIGGTAPWEQYF. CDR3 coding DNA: TGTGCCATCGGAGGGACTGCTCCGTGGGAGCAGTACTTC.

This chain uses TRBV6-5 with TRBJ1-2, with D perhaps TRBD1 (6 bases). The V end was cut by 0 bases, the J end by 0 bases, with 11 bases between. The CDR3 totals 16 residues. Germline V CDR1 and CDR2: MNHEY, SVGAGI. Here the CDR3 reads CASSYSGDISNYGYTF. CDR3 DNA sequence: TGTGCCAGCAGTTACTCTGGGGACATTTCTAACTATGGCTACACCTTC.

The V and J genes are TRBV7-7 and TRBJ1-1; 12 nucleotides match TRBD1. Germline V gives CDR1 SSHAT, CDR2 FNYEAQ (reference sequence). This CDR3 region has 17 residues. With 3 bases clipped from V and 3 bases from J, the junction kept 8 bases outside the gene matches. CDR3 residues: CASSFRDRGPVDTEAFF. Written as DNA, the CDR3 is TGTGCCAGCAGCTTCCGGGACAGGGGGCCGGTGGACACTGAAGCTTTCTTT.

The CDR3 reads CASSGEGLAFVGRYEQYF. The CDR3 DNA is TGTGCCAGCAGCGGCGAGGGACTAGCGTTTGTAGGCCGCTACGAGCAGTACTTC. This rearrangement joins TRBV7-8 to TRBJ2-7; 10 bases line up with TRBD2. Germline V lookup: CDR1 SGHVS, CDR2 FQNEAQ. The J segment lost 3 bases and the V segment lost 5 bases, leaving 16 bases of the junction unmatched. The length of the CDR3 is 18 residues.

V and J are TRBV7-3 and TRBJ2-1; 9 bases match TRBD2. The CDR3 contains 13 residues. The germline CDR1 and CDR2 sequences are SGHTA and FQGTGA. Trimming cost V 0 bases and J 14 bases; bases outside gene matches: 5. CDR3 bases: TGTGCCAGCAGCTTAACGTTAGCGGGAGAGGAGTTCTTC. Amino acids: CASSLTLAGEEFF.

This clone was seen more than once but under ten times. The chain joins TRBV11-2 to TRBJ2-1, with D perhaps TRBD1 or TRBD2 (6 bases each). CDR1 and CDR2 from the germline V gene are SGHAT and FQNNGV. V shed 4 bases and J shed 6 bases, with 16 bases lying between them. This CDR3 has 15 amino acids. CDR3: CASSSHGGKANEQFF. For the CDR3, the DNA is TGTGCCAGCAGCTCCCACGGGGGCAAAGCCAATGAGCAGTTCTTC.

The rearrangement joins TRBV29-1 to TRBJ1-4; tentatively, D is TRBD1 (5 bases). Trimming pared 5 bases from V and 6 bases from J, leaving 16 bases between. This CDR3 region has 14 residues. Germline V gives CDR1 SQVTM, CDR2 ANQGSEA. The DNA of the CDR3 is TGCAGCGTTATCCAGGGCGAAGGGTATGAAAAACTGTTTTTT. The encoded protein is CSVIQGEGYEKLFF.

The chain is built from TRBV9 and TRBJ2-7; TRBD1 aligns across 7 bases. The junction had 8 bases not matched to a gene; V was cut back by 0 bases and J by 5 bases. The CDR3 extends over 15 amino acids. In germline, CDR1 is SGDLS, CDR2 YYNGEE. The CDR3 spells CASSVGDSLRNEQYF. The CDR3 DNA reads TGTGCCAGCAGCGTAGGGGACAGTCTACGGAACGAGCAGTACTTC.

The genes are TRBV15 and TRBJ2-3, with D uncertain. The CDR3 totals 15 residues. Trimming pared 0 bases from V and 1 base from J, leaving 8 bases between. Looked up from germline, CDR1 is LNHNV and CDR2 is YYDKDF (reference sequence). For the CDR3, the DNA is TGTGCCACCAGCAGAGAAGGCGTCCGCACAGATACGCAGTATTTT. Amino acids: CATSREGVRTDTQYF.

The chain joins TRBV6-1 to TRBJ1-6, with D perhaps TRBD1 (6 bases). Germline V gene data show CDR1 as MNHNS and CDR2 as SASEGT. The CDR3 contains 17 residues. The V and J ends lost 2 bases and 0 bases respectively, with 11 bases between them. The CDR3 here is CASSEMGHSSYNSPLHF. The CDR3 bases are TGTGCCAGCAGTGAAATGGGACACAGCTCCTATAATTCACCCCTCCACTTT.

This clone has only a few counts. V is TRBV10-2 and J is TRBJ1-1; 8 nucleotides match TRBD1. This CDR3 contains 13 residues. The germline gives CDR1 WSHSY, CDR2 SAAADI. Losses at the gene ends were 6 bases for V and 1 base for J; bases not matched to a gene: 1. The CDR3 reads CASRGTGNTEAFF. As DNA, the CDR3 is TGCGCCAGCAGGGGGACAGGGAACACTGAAGCTTTCTTT.

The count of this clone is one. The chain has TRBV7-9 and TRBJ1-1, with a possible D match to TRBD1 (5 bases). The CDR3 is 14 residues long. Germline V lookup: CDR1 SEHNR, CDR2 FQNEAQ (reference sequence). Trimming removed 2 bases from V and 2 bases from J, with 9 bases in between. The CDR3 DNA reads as TGTGCCAGCAGCTTAACAGGCTCAAACACTGAAGCTTTCTTT. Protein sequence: CASSLTGSNTEAFF.

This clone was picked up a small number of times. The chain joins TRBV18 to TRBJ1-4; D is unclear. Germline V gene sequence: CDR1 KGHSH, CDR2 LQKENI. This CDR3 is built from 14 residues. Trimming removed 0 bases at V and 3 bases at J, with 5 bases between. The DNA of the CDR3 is TGTGCCAGCTCACCACCGGGCCCTAATGAAAAACTGTTTTTT. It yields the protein CASSPPGPNEKLFF.

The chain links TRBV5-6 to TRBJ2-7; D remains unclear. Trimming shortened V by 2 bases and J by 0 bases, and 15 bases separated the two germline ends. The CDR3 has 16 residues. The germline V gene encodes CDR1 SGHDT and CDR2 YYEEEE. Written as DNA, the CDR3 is TGTGCCAGCAGCTTCTTAACGGACCCATCCTCCTACGAGCAGTACTTC. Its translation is CASSFLTDPSSYEQYF.

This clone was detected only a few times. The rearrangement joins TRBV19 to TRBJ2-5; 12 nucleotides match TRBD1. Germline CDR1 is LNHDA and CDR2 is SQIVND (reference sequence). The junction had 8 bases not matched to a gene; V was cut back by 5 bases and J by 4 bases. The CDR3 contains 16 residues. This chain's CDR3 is CASSPGTGGKGETQYF. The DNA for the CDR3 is TGTGCCAGTAGTCCCGGGACAGGGGGCAAGGGAGAGACCCAGTACTTC.

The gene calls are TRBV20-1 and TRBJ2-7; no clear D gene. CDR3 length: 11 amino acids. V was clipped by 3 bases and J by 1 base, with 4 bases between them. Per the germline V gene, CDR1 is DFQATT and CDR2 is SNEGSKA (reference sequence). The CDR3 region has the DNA TGCAGTGCTAGTTCTTCCTACGAGCAGTACTTC. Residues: CSASSSYEQYF.

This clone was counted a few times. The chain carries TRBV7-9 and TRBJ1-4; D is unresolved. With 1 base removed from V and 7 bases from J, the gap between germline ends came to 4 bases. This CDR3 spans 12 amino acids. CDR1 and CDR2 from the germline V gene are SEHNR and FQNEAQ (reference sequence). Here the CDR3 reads CASSLEAEKLFF. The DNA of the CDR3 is TGTGCCAGCAGCTTAGAAGCTGAAAAACTGTTTTTT.

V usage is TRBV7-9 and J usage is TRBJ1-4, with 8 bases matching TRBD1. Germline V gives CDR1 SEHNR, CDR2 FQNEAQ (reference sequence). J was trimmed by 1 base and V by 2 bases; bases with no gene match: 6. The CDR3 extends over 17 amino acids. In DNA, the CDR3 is TGTGCCAGCAGCTTAAAGGACAGGGTGTTAACTAATGAAAAACTGTTTTTT. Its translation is CASSLKDRVLTNEKLFF.

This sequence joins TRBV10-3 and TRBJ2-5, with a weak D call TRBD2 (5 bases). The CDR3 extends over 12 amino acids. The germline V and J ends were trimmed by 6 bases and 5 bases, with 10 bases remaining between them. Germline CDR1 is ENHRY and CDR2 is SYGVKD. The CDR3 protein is CAISRGGETQYF. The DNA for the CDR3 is TGTGCCATCAGCCGGGGTGGTGAGACCCAGTACTTC.

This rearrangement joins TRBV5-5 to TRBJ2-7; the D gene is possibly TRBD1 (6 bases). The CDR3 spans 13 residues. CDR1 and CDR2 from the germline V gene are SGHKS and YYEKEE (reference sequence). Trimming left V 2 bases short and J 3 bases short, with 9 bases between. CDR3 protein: CASSLRTVYEQYF. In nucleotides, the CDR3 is TGTGCCAGCAGCTTAAGGACAGTCTACGAGCAGTACTTC.